Detailed here is one TCR beta chain. In its sample, this clonotype was seen many times. This clone's antigen is unknown. Base qualities were left out, and no much larger clone turns up one base away. This record comes from a study of T cells in Graves' hyperthyroidism and ophthalmopathy (dated by TCRdb to between 2019 and 2020). A note on the overall study: Peripheral blood was collected at initial diagnosis, before any treatment. To identify distinguishing TCR V-J signatures, a discovery cohort of 100 or so patients was used, comprising fewer than 45 with Graves' ophthalmopathy and approximately 58 with stable Graves' hyperthyroidism. An independent validation cohort of fewer than 20 hyperthyroidism patients and about 15 patients who later progressed to ophthalmopathy tested prospective prediction of ophthalmopathy. For training and testing, the 100 or so patients in the discovery cohort were randomly divided in a 7:3 ratio. In more than 5 Graves' hyperthyroidism patients, the study also compared T-cell repertoires from thyroid tissue with T-cell repertoires from blood. Once sampling was done, hyperthyroidism patients were given methimazole at a starting dose of 30 mg daily, whereas ophthalmopathy patients were given high-dose intravenous methylprednisolone. TCR Vbeta CDR3 sequencing of approximately 140 peripheral blood samples (under 45 ophthalmopathy, about 75 hyperthyroidism and approximately 17 progressor patients) is reported in the paper. The full study reports these points: A 13 V-J signature model separated ophthalmopathy from stable hyperthyroidism, with around 88% sensitivity and roughly 82% specificity in cross-validation and 80%/75% in testing. Most expanded thyroid clonotypes (frequency above 0.001) were also detected in blood, suggesting blood repertoires may reflect thyroid immune responses. In validation, the model predicted progression to ophthalmopathy with just under 71% sensitivity and about 73% specificity, a median of 6.5 months before onset. No statistical method was used to fix the sample size in advance, and group allocation was not hidden from the investigators.

Amplification of TCR beta CDR3 regions was carried out from RNA transcripts. A first-round RT-PCR of the TCR CDR3 used the HTBI primer set with the Qiagen OneStep RT-PCR kit. A second multiplex PCR round built the libraries, followed by size selection and purification. Paired-end sequencing of the libraries was performed with 100 bp reads on an Illumina HiSeq2000. Per the authors' processing: SOAPnuke was used to process the raw data, removing reads that contained adapters or uncalled bases, had a mean Phred below 15, or lacked an exact match to the constant primer or identifier. High-quality paired reads were merged using COPE v1.2.5, and each unique nucleotide sequence was defined as a clonotype. MiTCR v1.1 was used to align clonotypes to the IMGT TRBV, TRBD and TRBJ reference segments. The analysis included only V-J combinations with a frequency above 0.0001, which together covered around 99% of the repertoires. The TCS score was defined as F50 (clonal expansion) divided by E x V (chaos), with BLOSUM62-based TCRdist calculated between CDR3 peptides within each V-J. Welch's t-statistics and random forest reduced fewer than 600 V-J features to 10 to 15, which were used in a naive Bayes classifier (R e1071). TCRdb reprocessed the public reads (quality trimming at Q25 with fastp, clone calling with MiXCR) and kept in-frame beta chains. Rows are unified per CDR3 protein, each entry keeping the most common DNA and genes. The V and J calls follow TCRdb's processing rather than the paper's. This sample gives around 340,000 distinct CDR3 sequences in total; about 18% of them show up just once. Under 55% of the sample comes from the top ten.

Stable Graves' hyperthyroidism was defined as no progression to ophthalmopathy during 18 months of follow-up. The hyperthyroidism patients were between 18 and 65 years old and newly diagnosed, with a disease duration of less than 2 months. Patients with uncontrolled infections, other autoimmune diseases, pregnancy or lactation were excluded. Clinical symptoms, serum thyroxine and TRAb, thyroid ultrasound, and orbital computed tomography formed the basis for the diagnoses. Ficoll-Paque density gradient centrifugation was used to isolate PBMCs from approximately 11 ml of fresh peripheral blood. Trizol reagent was used to extract total RNA, and RNA quality was then checked on an Agilent 2100 Bioanalyzer. V has 5 bases trimmed and J has 7 bases trimmed; junction bases matching no gene number 18. The CDR3 holds 17 amino acids from the cysteine to the phenylalanine. The sequence is cut down to CDR3 DNA, 51 bases in frame from base 1. The CDR1 and CDR2 encoded by the germline V gene are SGHTA and FQGNSA.

Material: blood. The TCR was taken from a woman between 45 and 65 years old with Graves' hyperthyroidism. Recombination linked TRBV7-2 to TRBJ2-7; TRBD2 lines up with 9 middle nucleotides. The nucleotide sequence reads as follows: TGTGCCAGCAGCAGGTCTAGCGGGGCGTCGACCGGGGGGGAGCAGTACTTC. It translates as CASSRSSGASTGGEQYF. Joined to the reference TRBV7-2 and TRBJ2-7 proteins, this CDR3 gives the full variable domain: GAGVSQSPSNKVTEKGKDVELRCDPISGHTALYWYRQSLGQGLEFLIYFQGNSAPDKSGLPSDRFSAERTGGSVSTLTIQRTQQEDSAVYLCASSRSSGASTGGEQYFGPGTRLTVT.